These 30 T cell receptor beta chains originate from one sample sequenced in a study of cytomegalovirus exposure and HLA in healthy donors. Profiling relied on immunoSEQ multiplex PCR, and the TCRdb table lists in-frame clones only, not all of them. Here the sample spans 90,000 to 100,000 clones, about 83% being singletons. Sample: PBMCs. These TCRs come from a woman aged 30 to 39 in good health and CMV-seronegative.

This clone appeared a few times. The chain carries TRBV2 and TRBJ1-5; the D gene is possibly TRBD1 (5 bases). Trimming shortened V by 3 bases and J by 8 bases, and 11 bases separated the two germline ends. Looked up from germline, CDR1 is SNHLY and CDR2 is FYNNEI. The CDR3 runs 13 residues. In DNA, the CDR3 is TGTGCCAGCAGTGACCCGACAGTAGAGCCCCAGCATTTT. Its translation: CASSDPTVEPQHF.

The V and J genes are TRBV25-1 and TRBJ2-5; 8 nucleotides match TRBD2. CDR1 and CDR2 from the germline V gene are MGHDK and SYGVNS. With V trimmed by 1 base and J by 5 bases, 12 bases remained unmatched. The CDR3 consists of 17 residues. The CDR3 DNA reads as TGTGCCAGCAGTGAATTTTCGGGGGGGTTGTTAGAGGAGACCCAGTACTTC. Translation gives CASSEFSGGLLEETQYF.

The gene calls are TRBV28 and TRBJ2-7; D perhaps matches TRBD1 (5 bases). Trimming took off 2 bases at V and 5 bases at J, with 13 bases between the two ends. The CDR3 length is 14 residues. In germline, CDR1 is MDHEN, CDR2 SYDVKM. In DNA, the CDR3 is TGTGCCAGCAGTTTACAGGGTTGGAACAACGAGCAGTACTTC. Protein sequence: CASSLQGWNNEQYF.

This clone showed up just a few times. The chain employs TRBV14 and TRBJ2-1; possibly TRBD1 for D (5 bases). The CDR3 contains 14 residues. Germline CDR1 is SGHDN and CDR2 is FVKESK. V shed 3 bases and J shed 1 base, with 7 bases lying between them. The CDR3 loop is CASSHDSSYNEQFF. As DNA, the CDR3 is TGTGCCAGCAGCCACGACAGTTCCTACAATGAGCAGTTCTTC.

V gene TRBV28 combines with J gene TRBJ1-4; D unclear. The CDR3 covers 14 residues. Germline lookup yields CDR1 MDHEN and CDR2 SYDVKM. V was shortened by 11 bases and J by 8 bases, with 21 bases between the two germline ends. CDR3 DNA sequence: TGTGCCGCCTTCAAGACGGGAGCGGACGAAAAACTGTTTTTT. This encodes CAAFKTGADEKLFF. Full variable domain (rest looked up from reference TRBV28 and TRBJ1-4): DVKVTQSSRYLVKRTGEKVFLECVQDMDHENMFWYRQDPGLGLRLIYFSYDVKMKEKGDIPEGYSVSREKKERFSLILESASTNQTSMYLCAAFKTGADEKLFFGSGTQLSVL.

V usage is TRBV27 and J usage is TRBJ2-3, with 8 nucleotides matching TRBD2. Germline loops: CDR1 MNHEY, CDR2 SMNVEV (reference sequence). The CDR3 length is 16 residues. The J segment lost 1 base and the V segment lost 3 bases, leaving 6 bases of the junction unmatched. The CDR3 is CASSFLAGWGTDTQYF. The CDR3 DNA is TGTGCCAGCAGTTTCTTAGCGGGATGGGGCACAGATACGCAGTATTTT.

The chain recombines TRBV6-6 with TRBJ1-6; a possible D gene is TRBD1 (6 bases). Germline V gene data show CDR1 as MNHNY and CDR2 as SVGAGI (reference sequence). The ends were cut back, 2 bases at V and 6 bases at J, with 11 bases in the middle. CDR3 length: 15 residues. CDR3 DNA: TGTGCCAGCAGTTACGATGGGGGCCCTAATTCACCCCTCCACTTT. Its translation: CASSYDGGPNSPLHF.

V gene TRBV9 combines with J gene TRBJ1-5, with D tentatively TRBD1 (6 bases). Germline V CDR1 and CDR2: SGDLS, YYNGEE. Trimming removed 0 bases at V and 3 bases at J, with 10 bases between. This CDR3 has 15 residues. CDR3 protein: CASSVGTANNQPQHF. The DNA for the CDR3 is TGTGCCAGCAGCGTAGGGACAGCCAACAATCAGCCCCAGCATTTT. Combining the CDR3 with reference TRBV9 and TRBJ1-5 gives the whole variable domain DSGVTQTPKHLITATGQRVTLRCSPRSGDLSVYWYQQSLDQGLQFLIQYYNGEERAKGNILERFSAQQFPDLHSELNLSSLELGDSALYFCASSVGTANNQPQHFGDGTRLSIL.

As DNA, the CDR3 is TGTGCCAGCAGCCAAAATCCCACCGGGGAGCTGTTTTTT. Translation gives CASSQNPTGELFF. The genes are TRBV7-3 and TRBJ2-2; D ambiguous. Germline V gene data show CDR1 as SGHTA and CDR2 as FQGTGA. Trimming stripped 5 bases from V and 4 bases from J, with 8 bases between. The CDR3 is made up of 13 amino acids.

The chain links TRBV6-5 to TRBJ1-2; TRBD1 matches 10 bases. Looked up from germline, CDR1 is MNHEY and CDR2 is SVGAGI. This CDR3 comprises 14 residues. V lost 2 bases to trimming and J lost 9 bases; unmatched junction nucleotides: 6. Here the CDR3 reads CASSYQGQGMSYTF. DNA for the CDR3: TGTGCCAGCAGTTACCAGGGACAGGGGATGAGCTACACCTTC.

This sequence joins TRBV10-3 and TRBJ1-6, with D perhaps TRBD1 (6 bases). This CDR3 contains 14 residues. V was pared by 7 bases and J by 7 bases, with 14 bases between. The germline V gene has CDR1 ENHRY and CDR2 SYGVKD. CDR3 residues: CAITRDNGNSPLHF. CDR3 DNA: TGTGCCATCACGAGGGACAATGGAAATTCACCCCTCCACTTT.

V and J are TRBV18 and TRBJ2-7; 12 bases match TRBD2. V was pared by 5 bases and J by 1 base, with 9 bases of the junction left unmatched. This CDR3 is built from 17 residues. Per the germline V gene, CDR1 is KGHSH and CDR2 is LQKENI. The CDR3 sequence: CASSVLTSGGRSYEQYF. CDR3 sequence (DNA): TGTGCCAGCTCAGTCTTAACTAGCGGGGGGCGATCCTACGAGCAGTACTTC.

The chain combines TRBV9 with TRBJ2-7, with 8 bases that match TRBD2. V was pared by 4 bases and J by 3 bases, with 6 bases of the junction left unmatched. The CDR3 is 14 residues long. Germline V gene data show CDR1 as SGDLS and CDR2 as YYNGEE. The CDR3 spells CASSLGLGLYEQYF. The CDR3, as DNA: TGTGCCAGCAGCTTGGGACTAGGCCTCTACGAGCAGTACTTC.

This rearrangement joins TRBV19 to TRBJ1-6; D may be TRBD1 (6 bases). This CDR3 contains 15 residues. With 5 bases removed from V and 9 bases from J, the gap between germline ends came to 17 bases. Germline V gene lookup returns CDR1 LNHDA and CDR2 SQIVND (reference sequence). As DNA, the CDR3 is TGTGCCAGTAGTGTGGGGAACAGGGCCTTTTCACCCCTCCACTTT. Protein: CASSVGNRAFSPLHF.

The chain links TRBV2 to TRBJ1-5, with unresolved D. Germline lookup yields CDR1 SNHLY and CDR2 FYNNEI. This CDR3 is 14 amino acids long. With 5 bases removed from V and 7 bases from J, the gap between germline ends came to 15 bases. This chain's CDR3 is CASSYLEAEQPQHF. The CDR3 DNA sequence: TGTGCCAGCAGTTATTTAGAGGCGGAACAGCCCCAGCATTTT.

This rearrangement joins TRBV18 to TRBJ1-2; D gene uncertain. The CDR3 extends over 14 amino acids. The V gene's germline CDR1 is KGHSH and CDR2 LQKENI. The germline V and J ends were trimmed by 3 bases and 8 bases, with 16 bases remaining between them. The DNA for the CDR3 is TGTGCCAGCTCACCTGGAGGTCCCGTGTGGGGCTACACCTTC. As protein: CASSPGGPVWGYTF.

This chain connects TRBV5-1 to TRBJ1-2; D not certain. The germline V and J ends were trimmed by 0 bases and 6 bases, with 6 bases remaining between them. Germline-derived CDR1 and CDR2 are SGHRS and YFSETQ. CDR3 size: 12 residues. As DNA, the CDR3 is TGCGCCAGCAGCTTGGAGAGAAATGGCTACACCTTC. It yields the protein CASSLERNGYTF.

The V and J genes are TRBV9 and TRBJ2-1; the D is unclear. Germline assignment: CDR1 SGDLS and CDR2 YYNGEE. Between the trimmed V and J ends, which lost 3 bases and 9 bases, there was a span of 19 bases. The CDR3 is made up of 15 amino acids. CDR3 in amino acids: CASSEISGFRGEQFF. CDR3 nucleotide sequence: TGTGCCAGCAGCGAGATATCCGGGTTCAGAGGTGAGCAGTTCTTC.

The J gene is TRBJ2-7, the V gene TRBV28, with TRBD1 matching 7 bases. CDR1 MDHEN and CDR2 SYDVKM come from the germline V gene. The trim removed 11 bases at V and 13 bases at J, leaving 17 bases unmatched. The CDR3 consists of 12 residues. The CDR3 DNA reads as TGTGCCGGGTCCCGGGACAGTTCTCTTTTATACTTC. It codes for CAGSRDSSLLYF. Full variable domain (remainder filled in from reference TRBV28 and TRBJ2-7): DVKVTQSSRYLVKRTGEKVFLECVQDMDHENMFWYRQDPGLGLRLIYFSYDVKMKEKGDIPEGYSVSREKKERFSLILESASTNQTSMYLCAGSRDSSLLYFGPGTRLTVT.

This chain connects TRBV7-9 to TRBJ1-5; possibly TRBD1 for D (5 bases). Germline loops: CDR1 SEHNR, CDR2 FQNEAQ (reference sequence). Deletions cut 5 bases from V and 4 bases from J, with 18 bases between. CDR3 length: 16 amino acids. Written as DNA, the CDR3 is TGTGCCAGCAGCCCTGTTGAAGGGGCGGGGAATCAGCCCCAGCATTTT. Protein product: CASSPVEGAGNQPQHF. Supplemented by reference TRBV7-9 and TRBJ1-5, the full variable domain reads DTGVSQNPRHKITKRGQNVTFRCDPISEHNRLYWYRQTLGQGPEFLTYFQNEAQLEKSRLLSDRFSAERPKGSFSTLEIQRTEQGDSAMYLCASSPVEGAGNQPQHFGDGTRLSIL.

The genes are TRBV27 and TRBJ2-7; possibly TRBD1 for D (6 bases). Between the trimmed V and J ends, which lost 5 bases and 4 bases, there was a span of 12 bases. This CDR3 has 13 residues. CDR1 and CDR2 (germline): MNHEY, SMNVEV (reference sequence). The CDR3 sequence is CASSVQQGYEQYF. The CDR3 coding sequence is TGTGCCAGCAGTGTGCAACAGGGATACGAGCAGTACTTC.

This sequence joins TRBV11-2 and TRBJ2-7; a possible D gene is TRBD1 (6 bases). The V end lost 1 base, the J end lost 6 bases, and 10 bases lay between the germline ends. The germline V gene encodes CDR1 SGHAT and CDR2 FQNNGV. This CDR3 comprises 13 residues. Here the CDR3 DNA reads TGTGCCAGCAGCTTAGTAGCACAGGGCGAGCAGTACTTC. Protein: CASSLVAQGEQYF.

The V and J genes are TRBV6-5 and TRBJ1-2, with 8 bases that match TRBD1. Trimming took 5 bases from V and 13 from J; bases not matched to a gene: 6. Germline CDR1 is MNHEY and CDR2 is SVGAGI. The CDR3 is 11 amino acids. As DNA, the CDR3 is TGTGCCAGCAGTAGGGACAGGCAATTCACCTTC. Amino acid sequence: CASSRDRQFTF.

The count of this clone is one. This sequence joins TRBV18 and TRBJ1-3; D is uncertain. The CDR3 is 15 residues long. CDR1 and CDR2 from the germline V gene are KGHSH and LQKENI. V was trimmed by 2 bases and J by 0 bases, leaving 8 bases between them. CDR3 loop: CASSPTVVSGNTIYF. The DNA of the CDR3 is TGTGCCAGCTCACCAACGGTCGTCTCTGGAAACACCATATATTTT.

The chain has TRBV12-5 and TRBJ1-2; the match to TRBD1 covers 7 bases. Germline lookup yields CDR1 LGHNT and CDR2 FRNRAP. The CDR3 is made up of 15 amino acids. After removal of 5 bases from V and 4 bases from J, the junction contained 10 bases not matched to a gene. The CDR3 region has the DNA TGTGCTAGTGGTCGACAGGGTTTGGTTCTCTATGGCTACACCTTC. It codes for CASGRQGLVLYGYTF.

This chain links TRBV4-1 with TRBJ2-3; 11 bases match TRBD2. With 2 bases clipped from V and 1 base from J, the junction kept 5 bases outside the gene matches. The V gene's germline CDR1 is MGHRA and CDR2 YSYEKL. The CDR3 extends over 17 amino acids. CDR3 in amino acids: CASSQLAGGTGTDTQYF. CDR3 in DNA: TGCGCCAGCAGCCAACTAGCGGGGGGAACTGGCACAGATACGCAGTATTTT.

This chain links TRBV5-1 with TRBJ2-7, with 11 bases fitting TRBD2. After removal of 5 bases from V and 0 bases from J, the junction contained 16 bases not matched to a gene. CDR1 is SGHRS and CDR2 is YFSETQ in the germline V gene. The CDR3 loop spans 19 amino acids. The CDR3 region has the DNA TGCGCCAGCAGAGGCGGTTATCCCGGACTAGCGGGTACCTCCTACGAGCAGTACTTC. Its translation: CASRGGYPGLAGTSYEQYF.

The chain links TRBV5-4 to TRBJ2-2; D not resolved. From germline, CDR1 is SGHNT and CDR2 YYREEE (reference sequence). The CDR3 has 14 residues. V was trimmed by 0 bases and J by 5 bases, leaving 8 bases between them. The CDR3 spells CASSLGTATGELFF. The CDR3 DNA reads TGTGCCAGCAGCTTGGGAACAGCAACCGGGGAGCTGTTTTTT.

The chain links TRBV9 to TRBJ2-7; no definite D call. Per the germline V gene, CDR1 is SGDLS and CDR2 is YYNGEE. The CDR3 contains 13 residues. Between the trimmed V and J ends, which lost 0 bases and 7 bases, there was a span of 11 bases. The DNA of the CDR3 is TGTGCCAGCAGCGTAGCCGGGTCTCGGGAGCAGTACTTC. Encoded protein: CASSVAGSREQYF.

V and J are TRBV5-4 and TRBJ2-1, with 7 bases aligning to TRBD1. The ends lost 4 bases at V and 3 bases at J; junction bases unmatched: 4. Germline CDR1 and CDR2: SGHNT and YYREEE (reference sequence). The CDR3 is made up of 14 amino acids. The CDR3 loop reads CASSSRDSYNEQFF. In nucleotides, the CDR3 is TGTGCCAGCAGCAGCCGGGACAGCTACAATGAGCAGTTCTTC.